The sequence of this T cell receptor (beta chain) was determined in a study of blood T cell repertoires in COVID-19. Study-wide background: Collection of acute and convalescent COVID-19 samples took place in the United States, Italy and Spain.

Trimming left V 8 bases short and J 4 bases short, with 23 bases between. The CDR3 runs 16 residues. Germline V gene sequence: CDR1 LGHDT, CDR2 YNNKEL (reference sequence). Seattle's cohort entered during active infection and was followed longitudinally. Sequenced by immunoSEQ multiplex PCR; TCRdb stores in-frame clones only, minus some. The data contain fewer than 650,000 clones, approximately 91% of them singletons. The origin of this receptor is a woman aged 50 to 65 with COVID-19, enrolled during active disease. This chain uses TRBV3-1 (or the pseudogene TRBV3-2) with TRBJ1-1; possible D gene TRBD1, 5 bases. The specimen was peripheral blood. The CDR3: CASQRLEGRAGTEAFF. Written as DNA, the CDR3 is TGTGCCAGCCAGCGACTGGAGGGACGGGCAGGCACTGAAGCTTTCTTT.